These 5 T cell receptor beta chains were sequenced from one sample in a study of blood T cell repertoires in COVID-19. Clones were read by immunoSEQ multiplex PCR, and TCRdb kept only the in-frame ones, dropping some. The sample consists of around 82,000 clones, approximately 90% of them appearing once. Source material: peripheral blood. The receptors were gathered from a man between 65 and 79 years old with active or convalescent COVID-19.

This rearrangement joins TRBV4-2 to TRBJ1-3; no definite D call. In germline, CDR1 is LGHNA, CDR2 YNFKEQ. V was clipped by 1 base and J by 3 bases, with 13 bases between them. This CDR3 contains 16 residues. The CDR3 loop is CASSQVGVIGGNTIYF. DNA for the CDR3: TGTGCCAGCAGCCAAGTGGGCGTAATTGGTGGAAACACCATATATTTT.

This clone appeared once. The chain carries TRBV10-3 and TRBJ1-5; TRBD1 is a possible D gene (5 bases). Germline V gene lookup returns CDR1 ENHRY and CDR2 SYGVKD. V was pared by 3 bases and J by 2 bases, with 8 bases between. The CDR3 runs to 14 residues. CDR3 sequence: CAISDWGGNQPQHF. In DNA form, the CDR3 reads TGTGCCATCAGTGATTGGGGGGGCAATCAGCCCCAGCATTTT.

CDR3 DNA sequence: TGTGCCAGCTCACCACGGGCTAGCGGGGGTAGACAAGAGCAGTTCTTC. Its protein is CASSPRASGGRQEQFF. This chain uses TRBV18 with TRBJ2-1; 10 positions agree with TRBD2. The CDR3 has 16 residues. V lost 1 base, J lost 10 bases, and 10 bases stayed unmatched. Germline lookup yields CDR1 KGHSH and CDR2 LQKENI.

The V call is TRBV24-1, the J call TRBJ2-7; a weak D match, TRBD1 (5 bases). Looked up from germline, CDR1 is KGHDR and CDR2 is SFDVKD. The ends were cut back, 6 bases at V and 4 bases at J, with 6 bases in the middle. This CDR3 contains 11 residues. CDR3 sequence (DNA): TGTGCCACCAGTCAGGGATACGAGCAGTACTTC. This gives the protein CATSQGYEQYF.

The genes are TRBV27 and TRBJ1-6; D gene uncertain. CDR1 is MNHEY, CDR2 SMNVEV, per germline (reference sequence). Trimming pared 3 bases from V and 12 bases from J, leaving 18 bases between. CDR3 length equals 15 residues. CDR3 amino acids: CASSFTGEPWLPLHF. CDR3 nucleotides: TGTGCCAGCAGTTTCACCGGGGAACCCTGGCTACCCCTCCACTTT.